Shown below are 20 T cell receptor beta chains from a single sample sequenced in a study of control samples from healthy donors and cancer patients. TCRdb's copy holds only in-frame clones and misses some; the assay was immunoSEQ multiplex PCR. The sample contains about 160,000 clones, approximately 96% of which appear only once. Sequencing was done on a sample of blood. The receptors here all came from a woman aged 30 to 39 in good health.

The rearrangement joins TRBV28 to TRBJ1-4; maybe TRBD1 (6 bases). The CDR3 consists of 17 residues. Germline-derived CDR1 and CDR2 are MDHEN and SYDVKM. V was trimmed by 5 bases and J by 1 base, leaving 17 bases between them. The CDR3 sequence: CASSLGGALLTNEKLFF. As DNA, the CDR3 is TGTGCCAGCAGTCTCGGGGGGGCTCTTTTAACTAATGAAAAACTGTTTTTT.

The chain couples TRBV5-5 to TRBJ2-1; D might be TRBD2 (5 bases). The germline CDR1 and CDR2 sequences are SGHKS and YYEKEE (reference sequence). V was pared by 1 base and J by 9 bases, with 11 bases between. The CDR3 is 13 residues long. Here the CDR3 reads CASSLKAVVEQFF. CDR3 sequence (DNA): TGTGCCAGCAGCTTGAAAGCGGTTGTTGAGCAGTTCTTC.

The gene calls are TRBV28 and TRBJ2-1; TRBD1 matches 8 bases. Germline V lookup: CDR1 MDHEN, CDR2 SYDVKM. This CDR3 region has 17 residues. V was pared by 3 bases and J by 5 bases, with 12 bases of the junction left unmatched. The CDR3 spells CASSLHGQGGYNNEQFF. The DNA of the CDR3 is TGTGCCAGCAGTTTGCACGGACAGGGCGGCTACAACAATGAGCAGTTCTTC.

The rearrangement uses TRBV6-5 and TRBJ2-1; D unclear. This CDR3 comprises 15 residues. The V gene lost 7 bases and the J gene lost 9 bases, with 22 bases spanning the gap. Germline-derived CDR1 and CDR2 are MNHEY and SVGAGI. CDR3 residues: CASTPRYGEGSEQFF. The CDR3 DNA is TGTGCCAGCACCCCCAGATACGGAGAAGGTAGTGAGCAGTTCTTC.

This clone has just one count. The chain has TRBV18 and TRBJ2-5, with TRBD1 identical over 10 bases. Germline CDR1 and CDR2: KGHSH and LQKENI. This CDR3 spans 18 amino acids. Trimming took 2 bases from V and 1 from J; bases not matched to a gene: 10. The CDR3, as DNA: TGTGCCAGCTCACCAAAGCCAGGACAGGGGGGATCCCAAGAGACCCAGTACTTC. Translation gives CASSPKPGQGGSQETQYF.

The rearrangement links TRBV10-3 to TRBJ2-3, with unresolved D. Germline values: CDR1 ENHRY, CDR2 SYGVKD. Trimming removed 3 bases from V and 11 bases from J, with 9 bases in between. The length of the CDR3 is 11 residues. In DNA form, the CDR3 reads TGTGCCATCAGTGAATCCAGTTTGCAGTATTTT. Translation: CAISESSLQYF.

This chain uses TRBV28 with TRBJ2-7; 8 nucleotides match TRBD2. CDR1 is MDHEN and CDR2 is SYDVKM in the germline V gene. Trimming at V came to 5 bases and at J to 1 base, leaving 10 bases not matched to a gene. The CDR3 sequence is 16 residues long. The CDR3 region has the DNA TGTGCCAGCAGTGATCCGAGGGGCGGGAGGTCCTACGAGCAGTACTTC. Protein sequence: CASSDPRGGRSYEQYF.

This sequence joins TRBV28 and TRBJ2-5; perhaps TRBD1 as D (6 bases). The germline CDR1 and CDR2 sequences are MDHEN and SYDVKM. The CDR3 runs 14 residues. V dropped 1 base and J dropped 3 bases, with 9 bases sitting between them. This CDR3 reads CASSLSGEEETQYF. As DNA, the CDR3 is TGTGCCAGCAGTTTATCAGGGGAAGAAGAGACCCAGTACTTC.

This clone was recorded a few times. The chain recombines TRBV14 with TRBJ2-1; TRBD1 matches 9 bases. The V gene end was trimmed by 4 bases and the J gene end by 2 bases; junction bases not matched to a gene: 3. The germline gives CDR1 SGHDN, CDR2 FVKESK. The CDR3 loop spans 15 amino acids. The CDR3 protein is CASSPRDRAYNEQFF. In DNA form, the CDR3 reads TGTGCCAGCAGCCCCCGGGACAGGGCCTACAATGAGCAGTTCTTC.

The gene calls are TRBV5-1 and TRBJ2-2; 8 bases agree with TRBD1. Per the germline V gene, CDR1 is SGHRS and CDR2 is YFSETQ. Trimming at V came to 4 bases and at J to 1 base, leaving 3 bases not matched to a gene. CDR3 size: 15 residues. The CDR3 sequence: CASSPDRGNTGELFF. The CDR3 region has the DNA TGCGCCAGCAGCCCCGACAGGGGGAACACCGGGGAGCTGTTTTTT.

This clone was seen just once. The rearrangement joins TRBV2 to TRBJ2-1; tentative D call: TRBD1 (5 bases). Germline lookup yields CDR1 SNHLY and CDR2 FYNNEI. The germline V and J ends were trimmed by 0 bases and 7 bases, with 10 bases remaining between them. The CDR3 has 14 amino acids. The CDR3 spells CASSEALQGNEQFF. The DNA of the CDR3 is TGTGCCAGCAGTGAAGCGCTTCAGGGTAATGAGCAGTTCTTC.

J is TRBJ1-5 and V is TRBV7-8; D remains unclear. V gave up 1 base and J gave up 1 base, with 14 bases separating them. Germline V CDR1 and CDR2: SGHVS, FQNEAQ. This CDR3 contains 17 residues. The DNA of the CDR3 is TGTGCCAGCAGCTTAGGGAGGGAGGGAAAAAGCAATCAGCCCCAGCATTTT. Encoded protein: CASSLGREGKSNQPQHF.

This chain uses TRBV19 with TRBJ2-1, with D maybe TRBD1 (6 bases). The CDR3 contains 15 residues. Trimming left V 5 bases short and J 0 bases short, with 11 bases between. Per germline, CDR1 LNHDA and CDR2 SQIVND (reference sequence). DNA for the CDR3: TGTGCCAGTAGTTCAGGGGAGAACTCCTACAATGAGCAGTTCTTC. It translates to CASSSGENSYNEQFF.

The CDR3 is CASSLGQATEAFF. The CDR3 DNA follows: TGTGCCAGTAGTCTGGGACAGGCCACTGAAGCTTTCTTT. This sequence joins TRBV19 and TRBJ1-1; 8 nucleotides align to TRBD1. CDR1 is LNHDA and CDR2 is SQIVND in the germline V gene (reference sequence). The CDR3 consists of 13 residues. The V and J ends lost 5 bases and 4 bases, in that order; junction bases with no gene match: 3.

J is TRBJ1-3 and V is TRBV2; D is uncertain. This CDR3 spans 15 amino acids. Germline CDR1 SNHLY, CDR2 FYNNEI. The V end lost 1 base, the J end lost 3 bases, and 10 bases lay between the germline ends. The chain's CDR3 is CASSEERAGGNTIYF. The CDR3 coding sequence is TGTGCCAGCAGTGAAGAGAGGGCGGGTGGAAACACCATATATTTT.

The rearrangement links TRBV2 to TRBJ1-5; TRBD1 might be the D (6 bases). V was pared by 6 bases and J by 1 base, with 16 bases between. The germline V gene encodes CDR1 SNHLY and CDR2 FYNNEI. The CDR3 loop spans 16 amino acids. Written as DNA, the CDR3 is TGTGCCAGCAGAGAGGGGGGGCGTAGGAGCAATCAGCCCCAGCATTTT. This translates into CASREGGRRSNQPQHF.

The chain employs TRBV29-1 and TRBJ2-4, with a tentative D call TRBD1 (6 bases). The CDR3 is made up of 13 amino acids. Trimming took 3 bases from V and 4 from J, leaving 10 bases between them. Germline V CDR1 and CDR2: SQVTM, ANQGSEA. CDR3 DNA sequence: TGCAGCGTTGAGGACAGTCCAAAAAACATTCAGTACTTC. This gives the protein CSVEDSPKNIQYF.

This sequence joins TRBV6-1 and TRBJ1-5; D is perhaps TRBD1 (6 bases). The germline CDR1 and CDR2 sequences are MNHNS and SASEGT. The CDR3 length is 16 residues. Between the trimmed V and J ends, which lost 1 base and 0 bases, there was a span of 10 bases. The CDR3 DNA reads TGTGCCAGCAGTGAAGGCAGGGGCTATAGCAATCAGCCCCAGCATTTT. Translating it yields CASSEGRGYSNQPQHF.

J is TRBJ2-5 and V is TRBV3-1 (or the pseudogene TRBV3-2); the match to TRBD1 covers 7 bases. The CDR3 extends over 14 amino acids. The V gene's germline CDR1 is LGHDT and CDR2 YNNKEL (reference sequence). The ends lost 0 bases at V and 5 bases at J; junction bases unmatched: 3. CDR3 nucleotides: TGTGCCAGCAGCCAAGAGACAGGGCCGGAGACCCAGTACTTC. Translating it yields CASSQETGPETQYF.

This clone was recorded a few times. This rearrangement joins TRBV5-4 to TRBJ1-3; 7 nucleotides line up with TRBD1. V was pared by 3 bases and J by 3 bases, with 0 bases of the junction left unmatched. The CDR3 extends over 13 amino acids. Germline V gene data show CDR1 as SGHNT and CDR2 as YYREEE (reference sequence). CDR3 DNA: TGTGCCAGCAGCTGGACAGGTGGAAACACCATATATTTT. Translated: CASSWTGGNTIYF.